This TCR beta chain appears in the sequencing data of a study of cytomegalovirus exposure and HLA in healthy donors. Study-wide points: One cluster of highly shared sequence variants probably arose as a sequencing artifact.

The PCR used 60 Vbeta and 13 Jbeta primers. The repertoire was sequenced with immunoSEQ multiplex PCR; TCRdb's copy has only in-frame clones and lacks some. The sample yields 150,000 or so clones, over 75% seen once. A remark on this clone: The antigen is undetermined.

The clonotype comes from a woman in her forties or fifties in good health and CMV-seropositive. Sequenced input: PBMCs.

CDR3 sequence reads: CASSSQQVDSGNTIYF. DNA for the CDR3: TGTGCCAGCTCATCTCAACAGGTCGACTCTGGAAACACCATATATTTT. The J gene is TRBJ1-3, the V gene TRBV18; possible D gene TRBD1, 5 bases. The CDR3 has 16 amino acids. Germline V CDR1 and CDR2: KGHSH, LQKENI. V was shortened by 5 bases and J by 0 bases, with 14 bases between the two germline ends.